This TCR beta chain was profiled in a study of blood T cell repertoires in COVID-19. How the authors handled the data: Estimates of nucleated cell counts were drawn from the amplification of reference gene primers. The table came from immunoSEQ multiplex PCR; TCRdb's copy has only in-frame clones and leaves some out. The V and J calls and clone size come from that table; D and trimming were worked out from the DNA. The sample lists 55,000 to 90,000 clones; roughly nine tenths were seen once. The sample consisted of peripheral blood. This receptor was identified in a woman aged 55-75 years with acute or convalescent COVID-19.

The CDR3 region is CASSPRGGHGYTF. The DNA of the CDR3 is TGTGCCAGCAGCCCCCGGGGGGGACATGGCTACACCTTC. The chain recombines TRBV3-1 (or the pseudogene TRBV3-2) with TRBJ1-2, with a tentative D call TRBD1 (5 bases). V lost 4 bases and J lost 6, with 12 bases in between. Germline loops: CDR1 LGHDT, CDR2 YNNKEL (reference sequence). This CDR3 is built from 13 residues.